The text below deals with one T cell receptor beta chain. Antigen specificity is unknown. Germline V lookup: CDR1 MDHEN, CDR2 SYDVKM. This CDR3 spans 14 amino acids. Trimming removed 5 bases from V and 8 bases from J; junction bases left unmatched: 9. PCR employed 60 Vbeta and 13 Jbeta primers. This table comes from immunoSEQ multiplex PCR, and its TCRdb copy is limited to in-frame clones, with some not included. The sample consists of about 87,000 clones, 65% to 75% of them appearing once. The sample comes from a study of cytomegalovirus exposure and HLA in healthy donors. Study as a whole: A data release that came early held some 84 million unique TCRs from HLA-typed donors.

Study-wide results and caveats: Analysis performed later found 16,951 TCR beta sequences associated with HLA alleles at 0.05 false discovery rate. Trimming of TCR beta V- and J-genes showed a link, identified in a later analysis, to a missense DCLRE1C variant. Common viral pathogens seemed to be connected with several of the most significant clusters, according to a later analysis.

Sequenced input: PBMCs. The V gene is TRBV28, the J gene TRBJ2-1, with 7 bases lining up with TRBD2. The origin of this receptor is a man aged 25 to 40 in good health and CMV-seropositive. The CDR3 region is CASSGRAALDEQFF. The CDR3 DNA reads TGTGCCAGCAGTGGGAGGGCAGCCTTGGATGAGCAGTTCTTC.